A single sample gave rise to the 8 T cell receptor beta chains below, sequenced in a study of Ad26.COV2.S vaccination and SARS-CoV-2 variants. Produced via immunoSEQ multiplex PCR; TCRdb's table is partial and in-frame only. Of hundreds of thousands of clones listed, 80% to 95% are singletons. Documented treatment: around 19 received Ad26.COV2.S at low or high dose, single or two shots; 5 received placebo; per-sample allocation not given. Each sample was drawn 63 days after the first injection (of vaccine or placebo). Sequencing used peripheral blood, obtained in a trial of Ad26.COV2.S vaccine versus placebo. These receptors all come from a person aged 18-60 years who received the Ad26.COV2.S COVID-19 vaccine or a placebo.

The chain has TRBV5-6 and TRBJ2-5, with TRBD2 identical over 9 bases. The CDR3 extends over 16 amino acids. Trimming cost V 0 bases and J 2 bases; bases outside gene matches: 5. Germline V lookup: CDR1 SGHDT, CDR2 YYEEEE. CDR3 nucleotides: TGTGCCAGCAGCTTGGTTACTAGCGGGTGGCAAGAGACCCAGTACTTC. It translates to CASSLVTSGWQETQYF.

V is TRBV5-6 and J is TRBJ2-5, with 7 bases aligning to TRBD1. The V segment lost 3 bases and the J segment 4 bases; nucleotides outside the gene matches: 9. Germline V gives CDR1 SGHDT, CDR2 YYEEEE. The CDR3 is made up of 15 amino acids. CDR3 loop: CASSYYHRGGETQYF. The CDR3 bases are TGTGCCAGCAGCTATTATCACAGGGGCGGAGAGACCCAGTACTTC.

This chain joins TRBV19 and TRBJ1-5; 10 positions agree with TRBD1. J lost 11 bases, V lost 3 bases, and 13 bases had no gene match. Germline V gene lookup returns CDR1 LNHDA and CDR2 SQIVND (reference sequence). The CDR3 runs 16 residues. In DNA form, the CDR3 reads TGTGCCAGTAGTATCAAAGGCCAGACAGGGGGCTCGACCCAGCATTTT. Protein: CASSIKGQTGGSTQHF.

A word on this clone: Other nucleotide sequences in the sample specify the same CDR3. The J gene is TRBJ1-1, the V gene TRBV25-1; D is unclear. The CDR3 covers 11 residues. From germline, CDR1 is MGHDK and CDR2 SYGVNS. V was shortened by 3 bases and J by 1 base, with 0 bases between the two germline ends. CDR3 loop: CASSENTEAFF. CDR3 DNA sequence: TGTGCCAGCAGTGAGAACACTGAAGCTTTCTTT.

The chain is built from TRBV19 and TRBJ2-5, with 9 positions matching TRBD1. CDR1 is LNHDA, CDR2 SQIVND, per germline (reference sequence). J lost 4 bases, V lost 4 bases, and 4 bases had no gene match. The CDR3 is made up of 14 amino acids. CDR3 protein: CASSKDRGLETQYF. The DNA for the CDR3 is TGTGCCAGTAGTAAGGACAGGGGTCTAGAGACCCAGTACTTC. Full variable domain (remainder filled in from reference TRBV19 and TRBJ2-5): DGGITQSPKYLFRKEGQNVTLSCEQNLNHDAMYWYRQDPGQGLRLIYYSQIVNDFQKGDIAEGYSVSREKKESFPLTVTSAQKNPTAFYLCASSKDRGLETQYFGPGTRLLVL.

The V gene is TRBV7-6, the J gene TRBJ2-7; D remains ambiguous. The CDR3 spans 15 residues. Germline V gene sequence: CDR1 SGHVS, CDR2 FNYEAQ. V was pared by 1 base and J by 3 bases, with 13 bases between. The CDR3 sequence: CASSLEVGTDYEQYF. CDR3 DNA sequence: TGTGCCAGCAGCTTAGAGGTCGGCACGGACTACGAGCAGTACTTC.

The CDR3: CASSTQGQGNGYTF. CDR3 in DNA: TGTGCCAGTAGTACCCAGGGACAGGGAAATGGCTACACCTTC. The gene calls are TRBV19 and TRBJ1-2; 9 bases agree with TRBD1. Germline values: CDR1 LNHDA, CDR2 SQIVND (reference sequence). Trimming at V came to 4 bases and at J to 6 bases, leaving 6 bases not matched to a gene. The CDR3 is 14 residues long.

The chain recombines TRBV7-2 with TRBJ2-7; the D gene is possibly TRBD2 (6 bases). With 5 bases removed from V and 3 bases from J, the gap between germline ends came to 17 bases. The germline V gene has CDR1 SGHTA and CDR2 FQGNSA. This CDR3 has 15 amino acids. CDR3 in amino acids: CASSPSGSGVYEQYF. The CDR3 bases are TGTGCCAGCAGCCCGTCCGGGAGCGGAGTCTACGAGCAGTACTTC.